This T cell receptor (beta chain) was documented in a study of Ad26.COV2.S vaccination and SARS-CoV-2 variants. The wider study: Dosing was one shot or two shots 56 days apart.

Germline CDR1 reads MNHEY; CDR2 reads SVGAGI. Trimming pared 1 base from V and 4 bases from J, leaving 7 bases between. The CDR3 totals 13 residues. Treatment given: around 19 received Ad26.COV2.S at low or high dose, single or two shots; 5 received placebo; per-sample allocation not given. Sampling occurred on day 63 after the first vaccine or placebo injection. The vaccine antigen was prefusion-stabilized Wuhan SARS-CoV-2 spike. The repertoire was sequenced with immunoSEQ multiplex PCR; TCRdb's copy has only in-frame clones and lacks some. Of 250,000 to 300,000 clones listed, around 87% are singletons.

Sequences were derived from peripheral blood, sampled in a trial of Ad26.COV2.S vaccine versus placebo. This clonotype was obtained from a person between 18 and 65 years old who received the Ad26.COV2.S COVID-19 vaccine or a placebo. The chain is built from TRBV6-5 and TRBJ1-1, with D uncertain. The CDR3 spells CASSYFDGTEAFF. The CDR3 DNA follows: TGTGCCAGCAGTTACTTCGACGGCACTGAAGCTTTCTTT.